The source of this TCR beta chain is a study of blood T cells in healthy people across ages. Whole-study results and caveats: A strong correlation was seen between TCR beta diversity and naive T cell percentage. Changes in expanded clonotypes were possibly confounded, as the CMV status of donors was unknown.

About this clonotype: As yet, its antigen is unknown.

A second PCR of about 7 to 12 cycles used a sample-barcoded 5' primer and a J-beta primer mix. MiXCR, applied by TCRdb to the 5' RACE reads, yields one record per CDR3 protein. There are roughly 830,000 distinct CDR3 sequences in the sample; under 80% occur only once, and about a quarter lies in the top ten. Trimming removed 0 bases at V and 4 bases at J, with 11 bases between. The germline gives CDR1 SGHAT, CDR2 FQNNGV. The CDR3 totals 15 residues. Caucasian, healthy and from Russia, the donors were aged between roughly 6 and 95. Extraction yielded at least 5 micrograms of total RNA per sample. What was sequenced was blood. The TCR was taken from a man younger than 40 in good health. V and J are TRBV11-2 and TRBJ2-3, with D perhaps being TRBD1 or TRBD2 (6 bases each). CDR3 sequence: CASSLDDGGADTQYF. The DNA of the CDR3 is TGTGCCAGCAGCTTAGATGACGGGGGCGCAGATACGCAGTATTTT.